This entry lists 21 T cell receptor beta chains sequenced from one sample in a study of blood T cell repertoires in COVID-19. Here immunoSEQ multiplex PCR was the method, and the copy in TCRdb shows in-frame clones only, minus some. The table lists approximately 380,000 clones, roughly 85% of them singletons. The sequenced sample was peripheral blood. These receptors originate from a woman aged 18-29 years with acute or convalescent COVID-19.

The chain carries TRBV12-5 and TRBJ2-7, with D perhaps matching TRBD2 (5 bases). V was trimmed by 1 base and J by 0 bases, leaving 16 bases between them. Germline CDR1 LGHNT, CDR2 FRNRAP. The CDR3 length is 17 residues. CDR3 nucleotides: TGTGCTAGTGGTTTGGGGAGGCTTCAGGCCGTCTCCTACGAGCAGTACTTC. This gives the protein CASGLGRLQAVSYEQYF.

The chain recombines TRBV14 with TRBJ1-6; TRBD1 matches at 7 bases. CDR1 is SGHDN, CDR2 FVKESK, per germline. The CDR3 is 16 amino acids. V was pared by 2 bases and J by 7 bases, with 8 bases of the junction left unmatched. This CDR3 reads CASSQWLTGPNSPLHF. CDR3 DNA: TGTGCCAGCAGCCAATGGTTGACAGGGCCCAATTCACCCCTCCACTTT. Full variable domain (outside the CDR3, taken from reference TRBV14 and TRBJ1-6): EAGVTQFPSHSVIEKGQTVTLRCDPISGHDNLYWYRRVMGKEIKFLLHFVKESKQDESGMPNNRFLAERTGGTYSTLKVQPAELEDSGVYFCASSQWLTGPNSPLHFGNGTRLTVT.

The V call is TRBV5-6, the J call TRBJ2-1; 11 positions match TRBD2. Germline CDR1 and CDR2: SGHDT and YYEEEE. V was clipped by 3 bases and J by 0 bases; unmatched bases: 2. This CDR3 region has 16 residues. CDR3 nucleotides: TGTGCCAGCAGCTCAACTAGCGGGAGCTCCTACAATGAGCAGTTCTTC. This codes for CASSSTSGSSYNEQFF.

The CDR3 region is CASSEYGYTF. In nucleotides, the CDR3 is TGTGCCAGCTCGGAGTATGGCTACACCTTC. The V and J genes are TRBV2 and TRBJ1-2, with D unclear. Trimming removed 8 bases from V and 5 bases from J, with 6 bases in between. CDR3 length: 10 amino acids. In germline, CDR1 is SNHLY, CDR2 FYNNEI.

The J gene is TRBJ2-7, the V gene TRBV5-5, with TRBD1 identical over 7 bases. CDR1 is SGHKS, CDR2 YYEKEE, per germline (reference sequence). The CDR3 is made up of 12 amino acids. Trimming cost V 3 bases and J 6 bases; bases outside gene matches: 3. In nucleotides, the CDR3 is TGTGCCAGCAGCTACTACAGGGGCGAGCAGTACTTC. This gives the protein CASSYYRGEQYF.

This chain uses TRBV7-3 with TRBJ1-6; D gene uncertain. This CDR3 has 13 residues. The V and J ends lost 5 bases and 13 bases respectively, with 15 bases between them. Germline V gene sequence: CDR1 SGHTA, CDR2 FQGTGA. The CDR3 DNA reads as TGTGCCAGCAGCCTCGGACTGAGCACCCCCCTCCACTTT. It translates to CASSLGLSTPLHF.

The rearrangement uses TRBV28 and TRBJ1-3; D ambiguous. Germline V gives CDR1 MDHEN, CDR2 SYDVKM. The V gene lost 10 bases and the J gene lost 1 base, with 11 bases spanning the gap. CDR3 length: 13 amino acids. The CDR3 nucleotides read TGTGCCACACTCCCGGTGTCTGGAAACACCATATATTTT. Amino acids: CATLPVSGNTIYF. The variable domain in full, completed from reference TRBV28 and TRBJ1-3, reads DVKVTQSSRYLVKRTGEKVFLECVQDMDHENMFWYRQDPGLGLRLIYFSYDVKMKEKGDIPEGYSVSREKKERFSLILESASTNQTSMYLCATLPVSGNTIYFGEGSWLTVV.

The J gene is TRBJ2-1, the V gene TRBV6-5; TRBD2 is a possible D gene (5 bases). The length of the CDR3 is 12 residues. Germline values: CDR1 MNHEY, CDR2 SVGAGI. V lost 11 bases and J lost 4, with 12 bases in between. CDR3: CAGGGPYNEQFF. As DNA, the CDR3 is TGTGCCGGAGGCGGGCCTTACAATGAGCAGTTCTTC.

As concerns this clone: The sample holds other DNA sequences that translate to the same CDR3. This chain uses TRBV19 with TRBJ1-1; 9 bases map to TRBD1. This CDR3 is 13 amino acids long. Germline V gene lookup returns CDR1 LNHDA and CDR2 SQIVND (reference sequence). V lost 4 bases and J lost 3; bases outside the gene matches: 0. The CDR3 nucleotides are TGTGCCAGTAGTAGGGACAGGGACACTGAAGCTTTCTTT. Protein: CASSRDRDTEAFF.

This chain connects TRBV9 to TRBJ1-2, with a weak D call TRBD1 (6 bases). Germline V CDR1 and CDR2: SGDLS, YYNGEE. The CDR3 is 14 residues long. Trimming shortened V by 0 bases and J by 4 bases, and 10 bases separated the two germline ends. CDR3 amino acids: CASSVAEGGYGYTF. The CDR3, as DNA: TGTGCCAGCAGCGTAGCGGAAGGGGGCTATGGCTACACCTTC.

This clone was found once. The rearrangement uses TRBV4-1 and TRBJ2-7; no clear D. The CDR3 spans 13 residues. Germline V gives CDR1 MGHRA, CDR2 YSYEKL. V gave up 2 bases and J gave up 3 bases, with 8 bases separating them. CDR3 nucleotide sequence: TGCGCCAGCAGCCAATATCTTCTCTACGAGCAGTACTTC. Translation gives CASSQYLLYEQYF.

V and J are TRBV5-4 and TRBJ2-1; 9 bases fit TRBD1. The CDR3 extends over 15 amino acids. V trimming: 4 bases; J trimming: 2 bases; junction bases outside the gene matches: 4. Looked up from germline, CDR1 is SGHNT and CDR2 is YYREEE (reference sequence). CDR3 nucleotide sequence: TGTGCCAGCAGCCAGAGGACAGGGGCCTACAATGAGCAGTTCTTC. As protein: CASSQRTGAYNEQFF.

V gene TRBV30 combines with J gene TRBJ2-7, with 10 bases identical to TRBD1. There are 14 residues in the CDR3. Germline loops: CDR1 GTSNPN, CDR2 SVGIG (reference sequence). The ends lost 4 bases at V and 5 bases at J; junction bases unmatched: 8. CDR3 amino acids: CAWNPGQGFHEQYF. In DNA, the CDR3 is TGTGCCTGGAACCCGGGACAGGGGTTCCACGAGCAGTACTTC.

The V call is TRBV7-9, the J call TRBJ1-1, with D possibly matching TRBD1 (6 bases). The CDR3 is 11 residues long. The V and J ends lost 3 bases and 7 bases respectively, with 6 bases between them. Germline values: CDR1 SEHNR, CDR2 FQNEAQ (reference sequence). CDR3 DNA: TGTGCCAGCAGCTTGACAGGTGAAGCTTTCTTT. It translates to CASSLTGEAFF. The variable domain in full, with the rest retrieved from reference TRBV7-9 and TRBJ1-1, is DTGVSQNPRHKITKRGQNVTFRCDPISEHNRLYWYRQTLGQGPEFLTYFQNEAQLEKSRLLSDRFSAERPKGSFSTLEIQRTEQGDSAMYLCASSLTGEAFFGQGTRLTVV.

The chain joins TRBV5-1 to TRBJ1-4; 7 bases map to TRBD1. The germline CDR1 and CDR2 sequences are SGHRS and YFSETQ. V trimming: 6 bases; J trimming: 0 bases; junction bases outside the gene matches: 14. CDR3 size: 18 residues. The CDR3 bases are TGCGCCAGCAAAAGGGGGCGGGACAGCTTTGCAACTAATGAAAAACTGTTTTTT. Translating gives CASKRGRDSFATNEKLFF.

V is TRBV19 and J is TRBJ1-1; D remains ambiguous. The ends were cut back, 7 bases at V and 1 base at J, with 10 bases in the middle. Germline CDR1 reads LNHDA; CDR2 reads SQIVND (reference sequence). This CDR3 has 13 residues. In nucleotides, the CDR3 is TGTGCCAGTACCCCGGGGAGGAACACTGAAGCTTTCTTT. This gives the protein CASTPGRNTEAFF.

The chain couples TRBV10-2 to TRBJ2-7; D is undetermined. V was trimmed by 4 bases and J by 5 bases, leaving 9 bases between them. CDR3 length: 12 residues. In germline, CDR1 is WSHSY, CDR2 SAAADI. The DNA for the CDR3 is TGCGCCAGCAGTGTTTTTATTGACGAGCAGTACTTC. This codes for CASSVFIDEQYF.

V is TRBV19 and J is TRBJ2-7; TRBD1 aligns across 9 bases. Trimming cost V 4 bases and J 6 bases; bases outside gene matches: 7. Per the germline V gene, CDR1 is LNHDA and CDR2 is SQIVND (reference sequence). The length of the CDR3 is 14 residues. CDR3 loop: CASSKGQGRSEQYF. CDR3 sequence (DNA): TGTGCCAGTAGTAAGGGACAGGGAAGAAGCGAGCAGTACTTC.

This sequence joins TRBV30 and TRBJ1-3; D remains unclear. In germline, CDR1 is GTSNPN, CDR2 SVGIG (reference sequence). The CDR3 is 11 amino acids. The V and J ends lost 8 bases and 4 bases respectively, with 9 bases between them. The CDR3 is CATQPGNTIYF. The CDR3 DNA sequence: TGTGCCACACAGCCGGGAAACACCATATATTTT.

The chain has TRBV11-3 and TRBJ2-1; 11 bases line up with TRBD2. This CDR3 region has 15 residues. Losses at the gene ends were 1 base for V and 8 bases for J; bases not matched to a gene: 4. CDR1 SGHNT and CDR2 YENEEA come from the germline V gene. CDR3 region: CASSLGLAGGYEQFF. The DNA of the CDR3 is TGTGCCAGCAGCTTAGGGCTAGCGGGAGGATATGAGCAGTTCTTC.

Points on this clone: One base separates it from a far larger clone, so it is likely a read error. The V call is TRBV6-5, the J call TRBJ1-1; 10 bases align to TRBD1. The CDR3 is made up of 14 amino acids. V dropped 6 bases and J dropped 3; count of bases not matched to a gene: 4. The germline V gene has CDR1 MNHEY and CDR2 SVGAGI. The CDR3 DNA is TGTGCCAGCAGCCGCGGGACAGGGGACACTGAAGCTTTCTTT. Translating it yields CASSRGTGDTEAFF.